The following is a TCR beta chain sequence with its context. What it binds is not known. The germline V gene encodes CDR1 SEHNR and CDR2 FQNEAQ (reference sequence). This CDR3 has 19 amino acids. V shed 6 bases, J shed 4 bases, and the junction held 14 bases outside the gene matches. Graves' hyperthyroidism without ophthalmopathy progression within 18 months was termed stable. This sample is drawn from a study of T cells in Graves' hyperthyroidism and ophthalmopathy. Broader study findings: Within blood appeared most thyroid clonotypes that had expanded above 0.001.

Researchers amplified the TCR beta CDR3 regions from RNA transcripts. Using the HTBI primer set, a first-round RT-PCR was run on the TCR CDR3. Via MiXCR, TCRdb re-called the multiplex PCR reads, giving one row per CDR3 protein. The profile shows around 450,000 distinct CDR3 sequences, about 15% of them singletons. The specimen was blood. The chain uses TRBV7-9 and TRBJ2-2; 13 nucleotides line up with TRBD2. This receptor was taken from a young woman with Graves' hyperthyroidism. DNA of the CDR3: TGTGCCAGCAGGTCACCGGGACTAGCGGGATCGGGGGGCACCGGGGAGCTGTTTTTT. It yields the protein CASRSPGLAGSGGTGELFF.